The following is a T cell receptor (beta chain) sequence with its context. Antigen: not known. Clones were sequenced by immunoSEQ multiplex PCR, and TCRdb holds only the in-frame ones, with some missing. The sample records some 130,000 clones, about nine tenths being singletons. The germline V gene has CDR1 SGHTA and CDR2 FQGNSA. This CDR3 contains 15 residues. The V end lost 2 bases, the J end lost 4 bases, and 12 bases lay between the germline ends. The sample is drawn from a study of PD-1 blockade in mismatch repair-deficient tumors. Study-level background: Patients had approximately 11 mismatch repair-deficient cancer types, all previously treated and progressing. Whole-study results and caveats: Tumor-resident clones, often absent from pretreatment blood, expanded after pembrolizumab and then contracted.

PCR or immunohistochemistry showed mismatch repair deficiency in every enrolled patient. TCRs were sequenced from a few patients responding to pembrolizumab. Sequencing was performed on peripheral blood, taken 72 weeks after starting pembrolizumab. This chain joins TRBV7-2 and TRBJ2-1; D unclear. The TCR sequence derives from an adult with mismatch repair-deficient cancer. The CDR3 spells CASSLITLTYNEQFF. CDR3 bases: TGTGCCAGCAGCTTAATAACCCTGACGTACAATGAGCAGTTCTTC.